This T cell receptor beta chain was sequenced during a study of blood T cell repertoires in COVID-19. A single count supports this clone. Germline V lookup: CDR1 SGHNT, CDR2 YENEEA. The CDR3 is made up of 13 amino acids. V dropped 4 bases and J dropped 9 bases, with 13 bases sitting between them. TCRdb keeps only in-frame clones here, not all; method: immunoSEQ multiplex PCR. The sample lists 150,000 or so clones, approximately 81% occurring once. The TCR originated in a man in his 60s who had recovered from COVID-19. This chain connects TRBV11-3 to TRBJ2-1; D ambiguous. Material: PBMCs or T cells enriched from blood (not recorded which). The CDR3 spells CASSSINPGEQFF. As DNA, the CDR3 is TGTGCCAGCAGCTCTATCAACCCGGGTGAGCAGTTCTTC.